This T cell receptor beta chain appears in the sequencing data of a study of blood T cell repertoires in COVID-19. Study-wide background: The cDNA or gDNA used as material had been derived from T cells, B-cell-depleted T cells, or PBMCs.

CDR3 size: 15 residues. Trimming left V 0 bases short and J 4 bases short, with 10 bases between. CDR1 is MNHEY, CDR2 SMNVEV, per germline (reference sequence). Sequencing was performed with immunoSEQ multiplex PCR; in TCRdb, only in-frame clones are kept and a portion is missing. The sample lists fewer than 200,000 clones; around 83% were seen once. All enrollees were roughly 18 to 90 years old and from about 25 US areas. J is TRBJ1-5 and V is TRBV27; perhaps TRBD1 as D (5 bases). The clonotype was recovered from a woman in her forties or fifties in a cohort exposed to, infected with or recovered from COVID-19 (not recorded which). The sequenced sample was PBMCs or T cells enriched from blood (not recorded which). The CDR3 spells CASSLSGLENQPQHF. CDR3 coding DNA: TGTGCCAGCAGTTTATCGGGACTCGAAAATCAGCCCCAGCATTTT.